The 32 T cell receptor beta chains presented below share a single source sample, sequenced in a study of graft-versus-host responses after intestinal transplantation. Antigens of these TCRs are unknown. Data came from immunoSEQ multiplex PCR; TCRdb stores just in-frame clones and leaves some out. Of under 95,000 clones listed, roughly 80% are singletons. The sample in question was unstimulated CD4+ T cells sorted from spleen or lymph node cells, obtained before intestinal transplant. All receptors come from a human donor who received an intestinal transplant.

J is TRBJ2-7 and V is TRBV18, with 12 bases matching TRBD2. The germline V gene encodes CDR1 KGHSH and CDR2 LQKENI. The V gene end was trimmed by 2 bases and the J gene end by 6 bases; junction bases not matched to a gene: 8. CDR3 length: 16 residues. CDR3 DNA: TGTGCCAGCTCACCAGGACTAGCGGGAATAAGGGTCGAGCAGTACTTC. Its translation: CASSPGLAGIRVEQYF.

This rearrangement joins TRBV9 to TRBJ2-2; D is unclear. Germline CDR1 and CDR2: SGDLS and YYNGEE. Trimming cost V 2 bases and J 1 base, with 3 bases left between them. The CDR3 covers 13 residues. The CDR3: CASSVRNTGELFF. The DNA of the CDR3 is TGTGCCAGCAGCGTGAGGAACACCGGGGAGCTGTTTTTT.

V usage is TRBV18 and J usage is TRBJ2-4; 7 nucleotides match TRBD2. This CDR3 contains 15 residues. V lost 3 bases, J lost 4 bases, and 6 bases stayed unmatched. The germline V gene has CDR1 KGHSH and CDR2 LQKENI. The CDR3 is CASSPGLGQKNIQYF. CDR3 DNA: TGTGCCAGCTCACCTGGACTAGGACAAAAAAACATTCAGTACTTC.

The table lists this clone with a few counts. The chain has TRBV6-1 and TRBJ1-2; D gene ambiguous. The germline gives CDR1 MNHNS, CDR2 SASEGT. The CDR3 covers 15 residues. V was trimmed by 0 bases and J by 4 bases, leaving 12 bases between them. The CDR3 is CASSEARGTIYGYTF. Here the CDR3 DNA reads TGTGCCAGCAGTGAAGCTCGGGGTACGATCTATGGCTACACCTTC.

The chain joins TRBV2 to TRBJ2-5; tentative D call: TRBD1 (6 bases). The CDR3 consists of 14 residues. Germline V gives CDR1 SNHLY, CDR2 FYNNEI. V was trimmed by 6 bases and J by 2 bases, leaving 13 bases between them. In DNA, the CDR3 is TGTGCCAGCAGGGCCCCTAGGGGGCAAGAGACCCAGTACTTC. It specifies CASRAPRGQETQYF.

This chain links TRBV28 with TRBJ2-3; no definite D call. V gave up 6 bases and J gave up 1 base, with 14 bases separating them. The germline CDR1 and CDR2 sequences are MDHEN and SYDVKM. The CDR3 loop spans 15 amino acids. CDR3 region: CASRTVFRRTDTQYF. Here the CDR3 DNA reads TGTGCCAGCAGAACAGTCTTTCGGCGCACAGATACGCAGTATTTT.

This rearrangement joins TRBV7-2 to TRBJ2-1; D gene unclear. Germline CDR1 and CDR2: SGHTA and FQGNSA. V gave up 1 base and J gave up 3 bases, with 10 bases separating them. The length of the CDR3 is 15 residues. The CDR3, as DNA: TGTGCCAGCAGCTTAGGGTTTGGGCGCTACAATGAGCAGTTCTTC. Translated, it gives CASSLGFGRYNEQFF.

The chain uses TRBV18 and TRBJ2-1; a weak D match, TRBD1 (7 bases). Per the germline V gene, CDR1 is KGHSH and CDR2 is LQKENI. Deletions cut 6 bases from V and 2 bases from J, with 14 bases between. The CDR3 consists of 15 residues. The CDR3 region has the DNA TGTGCCAGCTCCCTAACAGGGGAGGCCTACAATGAGCAGTTCTTC. This translates into CASSLTGEAYNEQFF. The complete variable domain, with remaining parts taken from reference TRBV18 and TRBJ2-1, reads NAGVMQNPRHLVRRRGQEARLRCSPMKGHSHVYWYRQLPEEGLKFMVYLQKENIIDESGMPKERFSAEFPKEGPSILRIQQVVRGDSAAYFCASSLTGEAYNEQFFGPGTRLTVL.

This clone was recorded once. The chain employs TRBV27 and TRBJ2-1; 8 bases agree with TRBD2. The CDR3 sequence is 15 residues long. Per the germline V gene, CDR1 is MNHEY and CDR2 is SMNVEV (reference sequence). Trimming at V came to 5 bases and at J to 3 bases, leaving 6 bases not matched to a gene. CDR3 coding DNA: TGTGCCAGCAGTCTCCGTAGCGGGGTCTACAATGAGCAGTTCTTC. This gives the protein CASSLRSGVYNEQFF.

This clone turned up a few times. In DNA, the CDR3 is TGTGCCTGGAGTGTACGGGGCCAGGGGGCCCAGCATTTT. This sequence encodes CAWSVRGQGAQHF. The J gene is TRBJ1-5, the V gene TRBV30; 7 nucleotides match TRBD1. The germline CDR1 and CDR2 sequences are GTSNPN and SVGIG (reference sequence). J gave up 11 bases and V 0 bases, and 7 bases lay outside the gene matches. The CDR3 is 13 residues long.

V and J are TRBV5-1 and TRBJ2-2; 7 nucleotides line up with TRBD2. This CDR3 contains 15 residues. Per the germline V gene, CDR1 is SGHRS and CDR2 is YFSETQ. The V segment lost 5 bases and the J segment 0 bases; nucleotides outside the gene matches: 4. The CDR3 nucleotides are TGCGCCAGCAGGCTTCTAGCGGCGAACACCGGGGAGCTGTTTTTT. Amino acid sequence: CASRLLAANTGELFF.

As for this clone: Sequence at one end of the junction differs from germline and may be a read error. This rearrangement joins TRBV5-6 to TRBJ1-2; the match to TRBD1 covers 11 bases. This CDR3 comprises 18 residues. CDR1 is SGHDT and CDR2 is YYEEEE in the germline V gene. CDR3 loop: CASNLTGTGGRLLYGYTF. The CDR3 DNA sequence: TGTGCCAGCAACTTGACCGGGACAGGGGGTAGGCTTCTCTATGGCTACACCTTC. The full variable domain, its missing parts supplied by reference TRBV5-6 and TRBJ1-2, is DAGVTQSPTHLIKTRGQQVTLRCSPKSGHDTVSWYQQALGQGPQFIFQYYEEEERQRGNFPDRFSGHQFPNYSSELNVNALLLGDSALYLCASNLTGTGGRLLYGYTFGSGTRLTVV.

J is TRBJ2-1 and V is TRBV5-4; 9 bases fit TRBD2. This CDR3 is built from 15 residues. Germline V gene lookup returns CDR1 SGHNT and CDR2 YYREEE (reference sequence). Trimming took 4 bases from V and 10 from J; bases not matched to a gene: 12. CDR3 sequence (DNA): TGTGCCAGCAGCCCCCTAAGCGGGGGGCCCGGGGAGCAGTTCTTC. It specifies CASSPLSGGPGEQFF.

This chain links TRBV5-4 with TRBJ2-7; 11 nucleotides match TRBD2. CDR1 is SGHNT, CDR2 YYREEE, per germline (reference sequence). This CDR3 contains 20 residues. V lost 0 bases to trimming and J lost 5 bases; unmatched junction nucleotides: 19. The CDR3, as DNA: TGTGCCAGCAGCTTGGTTTCGGCGGCGTTAGCGGGAGGGCCGGGTCACGAGCAGTACTTC. It is translated as CASSLVSAALAGGPGHEQYF.

The gene calls are TRBV2 and TRBJ2-1; TRBD2 matches 9 bases. CDR1 SNHLY and CDR2 FYNNEI come from the germline V gene. V lost 5 bases and J lost 7; bases outside the gene matches: 9. The CDR3 is made up of 15 amino acids. The CDR3 here is CASSRDSGGGNEQFF. DNA of the CDR3: TGTGCCAGCAGTAGAGATAGCGGGGGTGGGAATGAGCAGTTCTTC.

This chain uses TRBV5-6 with TRBJ2-7; a weak D match, TRBD1 (5 bases). Germline CDR1 is SGHDT and CDR2 is YYEEEE. V was pared by 4 bases and J by 0 bases, with 14 bases between. The length of the CDR3 is 15 residues. Written as DNA, the CDR3 is TGTGCCAGCAGCCCTGTCCAGGGAAGCTCCTACGAGCAGTACTTC. It codes for CASSPVQGSSYEQYF.

The chain employs TRBV28 and TRBJ1-1, with D unclear. The length of the CDR3 is 14 residues. V was pared by 3 bases and J by 1 base, with 9 bases between. Per germline, CDR1 MDHEN and CDR2 SYDVKM. This CDR3 is CASSLPQENTEAFF. The CDR3 DNA is TGTGCCAGCAGTTTGCCCCAGGAGAACACTGAAGCTTTCTTT.

The J gene is TRBJ2-1, the V gene TRBV4-1; 13 bases align to TRBD2. Germline-derived CDR1 and CDR2 are MGHRA and YSYEKL. The CDR3 is 18 residues long. J gave up 5 bases and V 1 base, and 8 bases lay outside the gene matches. The CDR3 region is CASSQGRTSGRKDNEQFF. CDR3 coding DNA: TGCGCCAGCAGCCAAGGGCGGACTAGCGGGAGAAAGGACAATGAGCAGTTCTTC.

There are a few counts of this clone. The gene calls are TRBV5-4 and TRBJ2-4, with D tentatively TRBD1 (6 bases). The V gene's germline CDR1 is SGHNT and CDR2 YYREEE (reference sequence). The CDR3 is made up of 14 amino acids. Trimming took 1 base from V and 6 from J, leaving 11 bases between them. The CDR3, as DNA: TGTGCCAGCAGCTTGCCGGACAGCTTAAACATTCAGTACTTC. It specifies CASSLPDSLNIQYF. Drawing the rest from reference TRBV5-4 and TRBJ2-4, the complete variable domain is ETGVTQSPTHLIKTRGQQVTLRCSSQSGHNTVSWYQQALGQGPQFIFQYYREEENGRGNFPPRFSGLQFPNYSSELNVNALELDDSALYLCASSLPDSLNIQYFGAGTRLSVL.

This clone came up a few times. The J gene is TRBJ2-2, the V gene TRBV7-9; 10 bases line up with TRBD2. The CDR3 contains 17 residues. Germline V gene lookup returns CDR1 SEHNR and CDR2 FQNEAQ (reference sequence). V was clipped by 4 bases and J by 5 bases; unmatched bases: 10. CDR3 in DNA: TGTGCCAGCAGCTCGACCGGTAGCGGGAGGAGAACCGGGGAGCTGTTTTTT. Amino acid sequence: CASSSTGSGRRTGELFF.

In this sample, this clone turned up a few times. The CDR3 region is CASSVEYGLGAKNIQYF. CDR3 nucleotide sequence: TGTGCCAGCAGTGTGGAGTATGGCCTGGGAGCCAAAAACATTCAGTACTTC. The V and J genes are TRBV6-1 and TRBJ2-4; D remains ambiguous. V was pared by 4 bases and J by 0 bases, with 16 bases between. Germline CDR1 MNHNS, CDR2 SASEGT. There are 17 residues in the CDR3.

This sequence joins TRBV28 and TRBJ1-4; 11 positions match TRBD1. V lost 2 bases to trimming and J lost 6 bases; unmatched junction nucleotides: 2. Germline V lookup: CDR1 MDHEN, CDR2 SYDVKM. The CDR3 is 15 residues long. CDR3 nucleotides: TGTGCCAGCAGTTTAGTGGGACAGGGGGATGAAAAACTGTTTTTT. Encoded protein: CASSLVGQGDEKLFF.

The chain combines TRBV4-2 with TRBJ2-1; no firm D call. This CDR3 is built from 16 residues. Per germline, CDR1 LGHNA and CDR2 YNFKEQ. The V gene lost 0 bases and the J gene lost 8 bases, with 17 bases spanning the gap. The CDR3 protein is CASSQEAARGPHEQFF. The CDR3 coding sequence is TGTGCCAGCAGCCAAGAGGCGGCTAGAGGTCCCCATGAGCAGTTCTTC.

The genes are TRBV12-2 and TRBJ2-2; the table's TRBD1 call for D was not verified on the DNA. TRBV12-2 is a listed pseudogene. The length of the CDR3 is 19 residues. CDR3 sequence reads: CASRSTERGQGSDTGELFF. CDR3 nucleotide sequence: TGTGCAAGTCGCTCCACCGAGAGGGGACAGGGCTCGGACACCGGGGAGCTGTTTTTT.

The chain recombines TRBV5-4 with TRBJ2-3, with 8 positions matching TRBD2. The CDR3 extends over 16 amino acids. Germline loops: CDR1 SGHNT, CDR2 YYREEE (reference sequence). After removal of 4 bases from V and 0 bases from J, the junction contained 7 bases not matched to a gene. The CDR3 coding sequence is TGTGCCAGCAGCCCAACCGTAGCGGGGAGCACAGATACGCAGTATTTT. Translation gives CASSPTVAGSTDTQYF. Full variable domain (missing parts from reference TRBV5-4 and TRBJ2-3): ETGVTQSPTHLIKTRGQQVTLRCSSQSGHNTVSWYQQALGQGPQFIFQYYREEENGRGNFPPRFSGLQFPNYSSELNVNALELDDSALYLCASSPTVAGSTDTQYFGPGTRLTVL.

The chain joins TRBV7-9 to TRBJ2-3; maybe TRBD1 (6 bases). The CDR3 is made up of 13 amino acids. Germline CDR1 SEHNR, CDR2 FQNEAQ (reference sequence). V lost 4 bases and J 7 bases, leaving 12 bases between the germline ends. The CDR3 sequence is CASSSLQGHTQYF. For the CDR3, the DNA is TGTGCCAGCAGCTCCTTACAGGGTCATACGCAGTATTTT. The full variable domain, its missing parts supplied by reference TRBV7-9 and TRBJ2-3, is DTGVSQNPRHKITKRGQNVTFRCDPISEHNRLYWYRQTLGQGPEFLTYFQNEAQLEKSRLLSDRFSAERPKGSFSTLEIQRTEQGDSAMYLCASSSLQGHTQYFGPGTRLTVL.

This clone showed up just a few times. V is TRBV5-6 and J is TRBJ1-4; no clear D. Germline CDR1 reads SGHDT; CDR2 reads YYEEEE. The V end lost 3 bases, the J end lost 4 bases, and 10 bases lay between the germline ends. This CDR3 comprises 14 residues. CDR3 residues: CASSSLGSNEKLFF. CDR3 nucleotides: TGTGCCAGCAGCTCCCTCGGGAGTAATGAAAAACTGTTTTTT.

This clone was picked up one time. The rearrangement uses TRBV28 and TRBJ2-7; D gene ambiguous. Germline assignment: CDR1 MDHEN and CDR2 SYDVKM. The CDR3 runs to 15 residues. V was trimmed by 5 bases and J by 9 bases, leaving 23 bases between them. The CDR3 loop reads CASSHRKQSSGGQYF. CDR3 in DNA: TGTGCCAGCAGTCATAGGAAGCAGTCTAGTGGCGGGCAGTACTTC. The full variable domain, rest sourced from reference TRBV28 and TRBJ2-7, is DVKVTQSSRYLVKRTGEKVFLECVQDMDHENMFWYRQDPGLGLRLIYFSYDVKMKEKGDIPEGYSVSREKKERFSLILESASTNQTSMYLCASSHRKQSSGGQYFGPGTRLTVT.

This clone occurred a few times. The rearrangement links TRBV6-5 to TRBJ2-7, with 8 positions matching TRBD1. CDR1 is MNHEY, CDR2 SVGAGI, per germline. The trim removed 1 base at V and 2 bases at J, leaving 7 bases unmatched. This CDR3 has 16 residues. The CDR3 coding sequence is TGTGCCAGCAGTTACTACCCGACAGGGGAGGCCTACGAGCAGTACTTC. Translation: CASSYYPTGEAYEQYF.

The gene calls are TRBV18 and TRBJ1-6; 7 nucleotides agree with TRBD1. Germline V gives CDR1 KGHSH, CDR2 LQKENI. The J segment lost 5 bases and the V segment lost 4 bases, leaving 5 bases of the junction unmatched. CDR3 length equals 15 residues. The CDR3 nucleotides are TGTGCCAGCTCACGGACAGGCCTAAATAATTCACCCCTCCACTTT. Translation: CASSRTGLNNSPLHF.

The chain recombines TRBV19 with TRBJ2-1; possible D gene TRBD1, 5 bases. Germline CDR1 LNHDA, CDR2 SQIVND (reference sequence). The CDR3 covers 17 residues. Trimming left V 1 base short and J 0 bases short, with 13 bases between. CDR3 amino acids: CASSIALGRSSYNEQFF. Written as DNA, the CDR3 is TGTGCCAGTAGTATAGCTTTGGGGCGGAGCTCCTACAATGAGCAGTTCTTC.

The CDR3 protein is CASSQASGQGTDTQYF. The CDR3 nucleotides read TGTGCCAGCAGCCAAGCATCGGGACAGGGCACAGATACGCAGTATTTT. V usage is TRBV14 and J usage is TRBJ2-3; the match to TRBD1 covers 8 bases. The V gene end was trimmed by 1 base and the J gene end by 1 base; junction bases not matched to a gene: 4. The length of the CDR3 is 16 residues. The V gene's germline CDR1 is SGHDN and CDR2 FVKESK.